The 18 T cell receptor beta chains reported below all come from one sample, sequenced in a study of T cell responses to AZD1222 COVID-19 vaccine. Generated by immunoSEQ multiplex PCR, the TCRdb table keeps only in-frame clones and is missing some. The sample has about 110,000 clones; nearly 90% are singletons. The input for sequencing was peripheral blood, taken on day 0 of AZD1222 vaccination. These receptor sequences come from an adult in good health.

The chain has TRBV4-3 and TRBJ1-2; D uncertain. V was pared by 2 bases and J by 3 bases, with 13 bases between. There are 15 residues in the CDR3. Germline CDR1 and CDR2: LGHNA and YSLEER. In DNA, the CDR3 is TGCGCCAGCAGCCAATCCGGTGGGCGGGACTATGGCTACACCTTC. Protein sequence: CASSQSGGRDYGYTF.

This chain links TRBV5-6 with TRBJ2-5; no definite D call. In germline, CDR1 is SGHDT, CDR2 YYEEEE. Trimming removed 4 bases at V and 5 bases at J, with 12 bases between. The CDR3 spans 13 residues. The CDR3 DNA is TGTGCCAGCAGCGGCGACATGCGCGAGACCCAGTACTTC. Translated: CASSGDMRETQYF.

V is TRBV19 and J is TRBJ1-5; possibly TRBD1 for D (5 bases). The CDR3 is 17 amino acids. Germline V gene sequence: CDR1 LNHDA, CDR2 SQIVND (reference sequence). The V and J ends lost 3 bases and 0 bases respectively, with 15 bases between them. In nucleotides, the CDR3 is TGTGCCAGTAGTATCGTTTACGTGACAGCTAGCAATCAGCCCCAGCATTTT. Translated, it gives CASSIVYVTASNQPQHF.

This rearrangement joins TRBV5-4 to TRBJ1-4, with unresolved D. Germline CDR1 and CDR2: SGHNT and YYREEE (reference sequence). V gave up 0 bases and J gave up 8 bases, with 14 bases separating them. The CDR3 length is 15 residues. CDR3: CASSLAIGGSEKLFF. The CDR3, as DNA: TGTGCCAGCAGCTTGGCGATTGGAGGATCCGAAAAACTGTTTTTT.

The chain links TRBV30 to TRBJ2-5, with TRBD2 matching 14 bases. The CDR3 is 16 amino acids. CDR1 GTSNPN and CDR2 SVGIG come from the germline V gene (reference sequence). The V and J ends lost 4 bases and 2 bases, in that order; junction bases with no gene match: 6. CDR3 loop: CAWTGLAGGGQETQYF. Here the CDR3 DNA reads TGTGCCTGGACAGGACTAGCGGGGGGAGGTCAAGAGACCCAGTACTTC.

V usage is TRBV9 and J usage is TRBJ2-2; D might be TRBD1 (6 bases). This CDR3 comprises 15 residues. The germline V and J ends were trimmed by 5 bases and 1 base, with 12 bases remaining between them. The germline V gene has CDR1 SGDLS and CDR2 YYNGEE. CDR3 region: CASRPGHMNTGELFF. The CDR3 DNA follows: TGTGCCAGCAGACCGGGACATATGAACACCGGGGAGCTGTTTTTT. Full variable domain (missing parts from reference TRBV9 and TRBJ2-2): DSGVTQTPKHLITATGQRVTLRCSPRSGDLSVYWYQQSLDQGLQFLIQYYNGEERAKGNILERFSAQQFPDLHSELNLSSLELGDSALYFCASRPGHMNTGELFFGEGSRLTVL.

The chain joins TRBV9 to TRBJ2-2; the D gene is possibly TRBD2 (5 bases). CDR3 length: 16 amino acids. CDR1 SGDLS and CDR2 YYNGEE come from the germline V gene. V shed 0 bases and J shed 0 bases, with 9 bases lying between them. The CDR3 DNA reads as TGTGCCAGCAGCGTAGGAGGGCCAGCGAACACCGGGGAGCTGTTTTTT. The encoded protein is CASSVGGPANTGELFF.

The rearrangement links TRBV19 to TRBJ1-4, with a tentative D call TRBD1 (5 bases). In germline, CDR1 is LNHDA, CDR2 SQIVND (reference sequence). This CDR3 is 13 amino acids long. V was pared by 11 bases and J by 4 bases, with 14 bases between. This CDR3 reads CAAAGGDNEKLFF. The CDR3 DNA is TGTGCCGCGGCGGGAGGGGATAATGAAAAACTGTTTTTT.

This chain uses TRBV7-2 with TRBJ1-5; D ambiguous. The CDR3 covers 14 residues. The germline V and J ends were trimmed by 6 bases and 0 bases, with 9 bases remaining between them. The germline CDR1 and CDR2 sequences are SGHTA and FQGNSA. The CDR3 nucleotides read TGTGCCAGCAGTTCGACCCTTAGCAATCAGCCCCAGCATTTT. Its translation: CASSSTLSNQPQHF.

This sequence joins TRBV9 and TRBJ1-4; 11 nucleotides match TRBD1. The CDR3 consists of 15 residues. Germline values: CDR1 SGDLS, CDR2 YYNGEE. The trim removed 4 bases at V and 7 bases at J, leaving 6 bases unmatched. The CDR3 coding sequence is TGTGCCAGCAGCTCCCGGACAGGGGGCATTGAAAAACTGTTTTTT. Protein: CASSSRTGGIEKLFF.

This rearrangement joins TRBV15 to TRBJ1-2; D is undetermined. Trimming left V 0 bases short and J 6 bases short, with 11 bases between. Germline V lookup: CDR1 LNHNV, CDR2 YYDKDF (reference sequence). There are 14 residues in the CDR3. The chain's CDR3 is CATSRDPGRDGYTF. The DNA for the CDR3 is TGTGCCACCAGCAGAGATCCTGGAAGGGATGGCTACACCTTC. Full variable domain (outside the CDR3, taken from reference TRBV15 and TRBJ1-2): DAMVIQNPRYQVTQFGKPVTLSCSQTLNHNVMYWYQQKSSQAPKLLFHYYDKDFNNEADTPDNFQSRRPNTSFCFLDIRSPGLGDTAMYLCATSRDPGRDGYTFGSGTRLTVV.

J is TRBJ2-5 and V is TRBV5-4; the D gene is possibly TRBD2 (5 bases). V lost 4 bases, J lost 5 bases, and 15 bases lay in between. The CDR3 totals 14 residues. CDR1 SGHNT and CDR2 YYREEE come from the germline V gene (reference sequence). The DNA of the CDR3 is TGTGCCAGCAGCCCCTTAGGAGGTTGGGAGACCCAGTACTTC. Amino acid sequence: CASSPLGGWETQYF.

V and J are TRBV19 and TRBJ2-3; D remains ambiguous. V lost 3 bases and J 9 bases, leaving 16 bases between the germline ends. The CDR3 spans 14 residues. In germline, CDR1 is LNHDA, CDR2 SQIVND (reference sequence). CDR3 coding DNA: TGTGCCAGTAGTATTATCGCTAGTGGGGAAACGCAGTATTTT. Amino acids: CASSIIASGETQYF.

The sample holds one count of this clone. This chain joins TRBV3-1 (or the pseudogene TRBV3-2) and TRBJ2-2; TRBD2 agrees at 9 bases. V was clipped by 3 bases and J by 2 bases; unmatched bases: 7. There are 17 residues in the CDR3. Per the germline V gene, CDR1 is LGHDT and CDR2 is YNNKEL (reference sequence). CDR3 bases: TGTGCCAGCAGCCAGTGGCGGGAGGGCCGTAACACCGGGGAGCTGTTTTTT. Amino acids: CASSQWREGRNTGELFF.

The chain uses TRBV3-1 (or the pseudogene TRBV3-2) and TRBJ2-5; D is perhaps TRBD2 (5 bases). The CDR3 runs to 13 residues. The V gene's germline CDR1 is LGHDT and CDR2 YNNKEL (reference sequence). V dropped 4 bases and J dropped 9 bases, with 15 bases sitting between them. The CDR3 protein is CASSLSGSGAQYF. For the CDR3, the DNA is TGTGCCAGCAGCCTAAGCGGCTCCGGGGCCCAGTACTTC.

V gene TRBV19 combines with J gene TRBJ2-2; tentatively, D is TRBD2 (6 bases). CDR3 length: 16 amino acids. The V and J ends lost 4 bases and 8 bases respectively, with 20 bases between them. Germline CDR1 LNHDA, CDR2 SQIVND (reference sequence). The CDR3: CASSNPGGRGRGELFF. In DNA form, the CDR3 reads TGTGCCAGTAGTAACCCCGGGGGTCGGGGGAGAGGGGAGCTGTTTTTT. Combining the CDR3 with reference TRBV19 and TRBJ2-2 gives the whole variable domain DGGITQSPKYLFRKEGQNVTLSCEQNLNHDAMYWYRQDPGQGLRLIYYSQIVNDFQKGDIAEGYSVSREKKESFPLTVTSAQKNPTAFYLCASSNPGGRGRGELFFGEGSRLTVL.

This chain links TRBV2 with TRBJ2-2; tentative D call: TRBD1 (5 bases). Germline V lookup: CDR1 SNHLY, CDR2 FYNNEI. Trimming removed 8 bases from V and 3 bases from J, with 13 bases in between. The CDR3 runs to 14 residues. This CDR3 is CASHWSRDTGELFF. CDR3 coding DNA: TGTGCCAGCCACTGGTCCAGGGACACCGGGGAGCTGTTTTTT. Looking up the rest from reference TRBV2 and TRBJ2-2 gives the full variable domain: EPEVTQTPSHQVTQMGQEVILRCVPISNHLYFYWYRQILGQKVEFLVSFYNNEISEKSEIFDDQFSVERPDGSNFTLKIRSTKLEDSAMYFCASHWSRDTGELFFGEGSRLTVL.

This clone was picked up one time. The rearrangement uses TRBV19 and TRBJ1-2, with D possibly TRBD1 on 5 matching bases. Germline loops: CDR1 LNHDA, CDR2 SQIVND (reference sequence). The CDR3 is 13 amino acids. V lost 6 bases, J lost 4 bases, and 12 bases lay in between. The CDR3 DNA reads as TGTGCCAGTAGCCCTAAGACAGTCTATGGCTACACCTTC. Amino acid sequence: CASSPKTVYGYTF.